A single sample gave rise to the 18 T cell receptor beta chains below, sequenced in a study of blood T cell repertoires in COVID-19. TCRdb's copy holds only in-frame clones and misses some; the assay was immunoSEQ multiplex PCR. Of a few hundred thousand clones listed, 87% are singletons. What was sequenced was peripheral blood. These receptors were obtained from a woman aged 50 to 60 who had recovered from COVID-19.

The chain couples TRBV3-1 (or the pseudogene TRBV3-2) to TRBJ2-1; possibly TRBD1 for D (6 bases). The V end was cut by 0 bases, the J end by 3 bases, with 9 bases between. CDR1 is LGHDT and CDR2 is YNNKEL in the germline V gene (reference sequence). This CDR3 has 15 residues. CDR3: CASSQETGRYNEQFF. CDR3 DNA: TGTGCCAGCAGCCAAGAAACAGGGCGCTACAATGAGCAGTTCTTC.

V is TRBV2 and J is TRBJ2-7, with TRBD2 matching over 7 bases. CDR1 and CDR2 from the germline V gene are SNHLY and FYNNEI. CDR3 size: 14 residues. The V and J ends lost 6 bases and 3 bases, in that order; junction bases with no gene match: 8. The CDR3 region has the DNA TGTGCCAGCAGGTCCGGAGGGACTAACTACGAGCAGTACTTC. Its translation: CASRSGGTNYEQYF.

V gene TRBV30 combines with J gene TRBJ1-5; 12 bases map to TRBD1. The germline gives CDR1 GTSNPN, CDR2 SVGIG (reference sequence). The junction had 8 bases not matched to a gene; V was cut back by 5 bases and J by 6 bases. The CDR3 has 15 amino acids. Here the CDR3 DNA reads TGTGCCTGGGCCCCGGGACAGGGGGCTTTTCAGCCCCAGCATTTT. Translated, it gives CAWAPGQGAFQPQHF.

This clone was seen only a few times. This rearrangement joins TRBV6-5 to TRBJ1-6, with 9 bases lining up with TRBD1. The junction had 1 base not matched to a gene; V was cut back by 9 bases and J by 7 bases. CDR1 MNHEY and CDR2 SVGAGI come from the germline V gene. CDR3 size: 12 residues. The CDR3 protein is CASGQGNSPLHF. The CDR3 nucleotides are TGTGCCAGTGGACAGGGGAATTCACCCCTCCACTTT.

This clone showed up just once. The rearrangement joins TRBV19 to TRBJ1-6; 8 bases are shared with TRBD1. V lost 6 bases to trimming and J lost 11 bases; unmatched junction nucleotides: 9. CDR3 length: 14 residues. CDR1 LNHDA and CDR2 SQIVND come from the germline V gene (reference sequence). The CDR3: CASSLIGQGTPLHF. Here the CDR3 DNA reads TGTGCCAGTAGCTTGATCGGACAGGGAACACCCCTCCACTTT.

The rearrangement joins TRBV6-5 to TRBJ2-1, with D maybe TRBD2 (6 bases). CDR3 size: 13 residues. CDR1 and CDR2 from the germline V gene are MNHEY and SVGAGI. V dropped 8 bases and J dropped 9 bases, with 17 bases sitting between them. CDR3 sequence: CASWNGVGSEQFF. In nucleotides, the CDR3 is TGTGCCAGCTGGAATGGGGTCGGGAGTGAGCAGTTCTTC.

This chain's CDR3 is CASSPLAEGRNEQFF. The CDR3 DNA reads as TGTGCCAGTAGTCCCCTAGCGGAAGGTAGGAATGAGCAGTTCTTC. J is TRBJ2-1 and V is TRBV19; 7 bases line up with TRBD2. Germline V gene lookup returns CDR1 LNHDA and CDR2 SQIVND (reference sequence). Unmatched junction bases numbered 11, after V lost 5 bases and J lost 7 bases. This CDR3 contains 15 residues.

This sequence joins TRBV13 and TRBJ2-1, with D possibly being TRBD1 (6 bases). Trimming took 2 bases from V and 7 from J, leaving 15 bases between them. This CDR3 spans 15 amino acids. In germline, CDR1 is PRHDT, CDR2 FYEKMQ (reference sequence). The CDR3 DNA follows: TGTGCCAGCAGCTTACCTAGCCAGGGGAAAAATGAGCAGTTCTTC. Amino acids: CASSLPSQGKNEQFF. Based on the CDR3 plus reference TRBV13 and TRBJ2-1, the full variable domain is AAGVIQSPRHLIKEKRETATLKCYPIPRHDTVYWYQQGPGQDPQFLISFYEKMQSDKGSIPDRFSAQQFSDYHSELNMSSLELGDSALYFCASSLPSQGKNEQFFGPGTRLTVL.

The sample holds a few counts of this clone. The chain joins TRBV9 to TRBJ1-6; 8 positions match TRBD1. The CDR3 totals 13 residues. Per the germline V gene, CDR1 is SGDLS and CDR2 is YYNGEE. The J segment lost 12 bases and the V segment lost 3 bases, leaving 5 bases of the junction unmatched. The CDR3 loop is CASSERRGRPLHF. CDR3 sequence (DNA): TGTGCCAGCAGCGAACGCAGGGGGCGACCCCTCCACTTT.

V is TRBV18 and J is TRBJ1-5; a possible D gene is TRBD1 (6 bases). Germline CDR1 and CDR2: KGHSH and LQKENI. Trimming stripped 5 bases from V and 7 bases from J, with 15 bases between. This CDR3 contains 14 residues. This CDR3 is CASSEGGAGQPQHF. The CDR3 bases are TGTGCCAGCTCAGAAGGGGGGGCGGGACAGCCCCAGCATTTT. The entire variable domain, with the rest obtained from reference TRBV18 and TRBJ1-5, is as follows: NAGVMQNPRHLVRRRGQEARLRCSPMKGHSHVYWYRQLPEEGLKFMVYLQKENIIDESGMPKERFSAEFPKEGPSILRIQQVVRGDSAAYFCASSEGGAGQPQHFGDGTRLSIL.

The chain has TRBV6-5 and TRBJ1-1, with D tentatively TRBD1 (5 bases). Germline V gene sequence: CDR1 MNHEY, CDR2 SVGAGI. V was trimmed by 4 bases and J by 0 bases, leaving 9 bases between them. This CDR3 is 14 amino acids long. The CDR3 is CASSSNRLNTEAFF. In nucleotides, the CDR3 is TGTGCCAGCAGTTCGAACAGGTTGAACACTGAAGCTTTCTTT.

CDR3 bases: TGTGCCAGCAGCGAAAGGGAAATTACAGGCCCTTCTCTCTATGGCTACACCTTC. It specifies CASSEREITGPSLYGYTF. The chain recombines TRBV7-8 with TRBJ1-2; tentatively, D is TRBD1 (5 bases). With 5 bases removed from V and 4 bases from J, the gap between germline ends came to 26 bases. In germline, CDR1 is SGHVS, CDR2 FQNEAQ. This CDR3 has 18 residues.

This chain uses TRBV11-1 with TRBJ1-1; D gene unclear. Germline V gene lookup returns CDR1 SGHAT and CDR2 FQDESV (reference sequence). Trimming cost V 1 base and J 7 bases, with 10 bases left between them. The CDR3 sequence is 13 residues long. CDR3 loop: CASSLGSKIEAFF. Written as DNA, the CDR3 is TGTGCCAGCAGCTTAGGGTCTAAAATTGAAGCTTTCTTT.

The chain recombines TRBV7-9 with TRBJ2-7, with 8 bases lining up with TRBD1. This CDR3 is 15 amino acids long. Germline lookup yields CDR1 SEHNR and CDR2 FQNEAQ (reference sequence). J was trimmed by 7 bases and V by 5 bases; bases with no gene match: 13. The CDR3 loop reads CASSTPGTGGWEQYF. The CDR3 bases are TGTGCCAGCAGCACGCCCGGGACAGGTGGGTGGGAGCAGTACTTC.

The chain uses TRBV6-2 or TRBV6-3 and TRBJ2-7, with a possible D match to TRBD1 (6 bases). Germline V gene sequence: CDR1 MNHEY, CDR2 SVGEGT. The CDR3 contains 17 residues. The V gene lost 5 bases and the J gene lost 1 base, with 21 bases spanning the gap. CDR3 in amino acids: CASSLIMDSASSYEQYF. For the CDR3, the DNA is TGTGCCAGCAGTCTCATAATGGACAGTGCGTCGTCCTACGAGCAGTACTTC.

This clone was seen just once. This chain connects TRBV18 to TRBJ1-2; D gene unclear. The CDR3 runs to 14 residues. The germline V gene encodes CDR1 KGHSH and CDR2 LQKENI. V was pared by 2 bases and J by 3 bases, with 10 bases between. Here the CDR3 DNA reads TGTGCCAGCTCACCATTCCAGGAAGACTATGGCTACACCTTC. Encoded protein: CASSPFQEDYGYTF.

V is TRBV5-8 and J is TRBJ2-5; D unresolved. This CDR3 is built from 14 residues. CDR1 SGHTS and CDR2 YDEGEE come from the germline V gene. V lost 4 bases to trimming and J lost 7 bases, with 17 bases between them. In DNA, the CDR3 is TGTGCCAGCAGCGCAACAGTCATGGTCGGGACCCAGTACTTC. Its translation is CASSATVMVGTQYF.

This chain joins TRBV5-6 and TRBJ1-1; D not certain. This CDR3 has 14 amino acids. Trimming stripped 4 bases from V and 0 bases from J, with 10 bases between. CDR1 and CDR2 from the germline V gene are SGHDT and YYEEEE. The CDR3 region is CASSPSPVNTEAFF. The CDR3 coding sequence is TGTGCCAGCAGCCCAAGTCCGGTGAACACTGAAGCTTTCTTT.